This is a list of T cell receptor beta chains from one sample in a study of T cells in localized non-small cell lung cancer. Generated by immunoSEQ multiplex PCR, the TCRdb table keeps only in-frame clones and is missing some. The sample holds 75,000 to 80,000 clones; 80% are singletons and the top ten take 8.5% to 10%. The sample was peripheral blood, taken before any cancer treatment. These receptors originate from a female donor over 55 with stage I lung adenocarcinoma. Both conserved end residues are part of each CDR3. Each record gives: V gene, clone size, D gene, J gene, CDR3 DNA, CDR3 protein. The D gene is left open where the match is weak. Some rows mark clone size as missing; the rest say once, few, many or name a class of expanded clone.

TRBV4-2	-	TRBD1	TRBJ2-6	TGTGCCAGCAGCCAACCTAGGGCAGGGGGTTCCCACGTCCTGACTTTC	CASSQPRAGGSHVLTF
TRBV19	-	-	TRBJ2-2	TGTGCCAGTAGTCGGCAGGGGACCGGGGAGCTGTTTTTT	CASSRQGTGELFF
TRBV19	-	-	TRBJ2-7	TGTGCCAGTAGTATCTCCCTAGGGGCCTTCTACGAGCAGTACTTC	CASSISLGAFYEQYF
TRBV19	-	TRBD1	TRBJ2-1	TGTGCCAGTAGTATAGCGGACAGGCGCCAGTTCTTC	CASSIADRRQFF
TRBV29-1	-	-	TRBJ1-1	TGCAGCGTTTTAGCGGTGTCAATAGAAGCTTTCTTT	CSVLAVSIEAFF
TRBV28	-	TRBD1	TRBJ2-3	TGTGCCAGCAGTCTACAGGGGGTAGATACGCAGTATTTT	CASSLQGVDTQYF
TRBV14	-	TRBD2	TRBJ2-7	TGTGCCAGCGAGACGGGAGGTCCGATCCGGTACGAGCAGTACTTC	CASETGGPIRYEQYF
TRBV4-3	-	TRBD1	TRBJ2-1	TGCGCCAGCAGCCCTTCCGGGACAGTAAACAATGAGCAGTTCTTC	CASSPSGTVNNEQFF
TRBV5-4	-	-	TRBJ1-1	TGTGCCAGCAGCTTGACAGGAATGAACACTGAAGCTTTCTTT	CASSLTGMNTEAFF
TRBV5-1	-	TRBD1	TRBJ1-3	TGCGCCAGCAGCTTGGCCGGGACAGGGATTCGAAACACCATATATTTT	CASSLAGTGIRNTIYF
TRBV7-7	once	TRBD2	TRBJ2-3	TGTGCTAGCAGCTTAAGCGGGAGGGCCCCAGATACGCAGTATTTT	CASSLSGRAPDTQYF
TRBV30	few	-	TRBJ1-1	TGTGCCTGGAGTCGGCAGGGGAACACTGAAGCTTTCTTT	CAWSRQGNTEAFF
TRBV14	-	-	TRBJ1-3	TGTGCCAGCAGCCAATTCGGATCGGGGTACGGAAACACCATATATTTT	CASSQFGSGYGNTIYF
TRBV5-1	-	-	TRBJ1-2	TGCGCCAGCAGCTTGGCCCGGGGTAACTATGGCTACACCTTC	CASSLARGNYGYTF
TRBV7-7	-	-	TRBJ2-2	TGTGCTAGCAGCTTAGGTTCGGCGATGAACACCGGGGAGCTGTTTTTT	CASSLGSAMNTGELFF
TRBV4-3	-	-	TRBJ1-1	TGCGCCAGCAGCCAAGCCGAGATGGGAATAATAGAGACTGAAGCTTTCTTT	CASSQAEMGIIETEAFF
TRBV9	once	-	TRBJ2-1	TGTGCCAGCAGCGTAGCAGGTTGGCAGTACAATGAGCAGTTCTTC	CASSVAGWQYNEQFF
TRBV4-3	-	-	TRBJ1-2	TGCGCCAGCAGCCAAGATTTCTGGGGGACAATCGGCTACACCTTC	CASSQDFWGTIGYTF
TRBV29-1	-	TRBD1	TRBJ1-1	TGCAGCTCAGGGGGGTCAGAATTGGAAGCTTTCTTT	CSSGGSELEAFF
TRBV5-4	-	TRBD2	TRBJ2-7	TGTGCCAGCAGCGCCGGGACCCCGGGGGGCGAGCAGTACTTC	CASSAGTPGGEQYF
TRBV19	-	-	TRBJ1-1	TGTGCCAGTAGTATAATGGGGGCACGAACTGAAGCTTTCTTT	CASSIMGARTEAFF
TRBV7-9	few	TRBD2	TRBJ2-1	TGTGCCAGCAGCGCACTGACTAGCGGGGGTACCAATGAGCAGTTCTTC	CASSALTSGGTNEQFF
TRBV4-2	few	-	TRBJ2-1	TGTGCCAGCAGCCAAGACTCCGATGAGCAGTTCTTC	CASSQDSDEQFF
TRBV4-2	once	-	TRBJ1-1	TGTGCCAGCAGCCAAGATCGGGCCCCTATGAACACTGAAGCTTTCTTT	CASSQDRAPMNTEAFF
TRBV9	-	-	TRBJ2-7	TGTGCCAGCAGCGTAGGCCCCGAACCCTACGAGCAGTACTTC	CASSVGPEPYEQYF
TRBV19	-	TRBD1	TRBJ1-5	TGTGCCAGTAGTACCCCCCCCGGGACAGGGGGCAATCAGCCCCAGCATTTT	CASSTPPGTGGNQPQHF
TRBV7-9	once	TRBD1	TRBJ2-5	TGTGCCAGCAGCTTAGCGCGACAGGGGACCCAAGAGACCCAGTACTTC	CASSLARQGTQETQYF
TRBV15	-	-	TRBJ1-2	TGTGCCACCAGCGGCGGTGGGGAGGTAACCTCCTATAACTATGGCTACACCTTC	CATSGGGEVTSYNYGYTF
TRBV4-1	-	TRBD2	TRBJ2-5	TGCGCCAGCAGCCAAGGGACTAGCGGGAAACTCACAGAGACCCAGTACTTC	CASSQGTSGKLTETQYF
TRBV9	-	TRBD2	TRBJ2-1	TGTGCCAGCAGCGTACCGACTAGCGGGAGTTCGAATGAGCAGTTCTTC	CASSVPTSGSSNEQFF
TRBV7-3	-	TRBD2	TRBJ2-1	TGTGCCAGCAGCCCCGTGCGGGGGATCGGGGATGAGCAGTTCTTC	CASSPVRGIGDEQFF
TRBV4-3	once	-	TRBJ2-2	TGCGCCAGCAGCCAAGAGTGGGAGGCGGCCATGAACACCGGGGAGCTGTTTTTT	CASSQEWEAAMNTGELFF
TRBV18	-	-	TRBJ2-6	TGTGCCAGCTCACCAGAGGATGCATGGTCTGGGGCCAACGTCCTGACTTTC	CASSPEDAWSGANVLTF
TRBV6-1	few	-	TRBJ2-2	TGTGCCAGCAGTGAAGGAAGACTCTACACCGGGGAGCTGTTTTTT	CASSEGRLYTGELFF
TRBV5-1	-	-	TRBJ1-3	TGCGCCAGCAGCCAAGCGGGGGTCTCTGGAAACACCATATATTTT	CASSQAGVSGNTIYF
TRBV19	-	-	TRBJ2-2	TGTGCCAGTAGTATAGGGGGGACCGGGGAGCTGTTTTTT	CASSIGGTGELFF
TRBV30	-	-	TRBJ2-7	TGTGCCTGGAGTGTAACGACATCTAGCTACGAGCAGTACTTC	CAWSVTTSSYEQYF
TRBV27	-	TRBD1	TRBJ2-7	TGTGCCAGCCGTCGACAGGGTGTGTACGAGCAGTACTTC	CASRRQGVYEQYF
TRBV30	few	-	TRBJ1-1	TGTGCCTGGAGCGGAGATTGGAACACTGAAGCTTTCTTT	CAWSGDWNTEAFF
TRBV19	-	-	TRBJ2-2	TGTGCCAGTAAAGGGGAGCTACGAACCCTCACCGGGGAGCTGTTTTTT	CASKGELRTLTGELFF
TRBV7-9	once	-	TRBJ1-2	TGTGCCAGCAACGACAGTCCTAACTATGGCTACACCTTC	CASNDSPNYGYTF
TRBV5-6	-	-	TRBJ1-1	TGTGCCAGCAGCTTGGAGGGAATGTACGGTGAAGCTTTCTTT	CASSLEGMYGEAFF
TRBV19	-	TRBD1	TRBJ1-6	TGTGCCAGTGGGGACAGGGCGACTTCACCCCTCCACTTT	CASGDRATSPLHF
TRBV9	-	-	TRBJ1-4	TGTGCCAGCAGCGCCACAGACCATGAAAAACTGTTTTTT	CASSATDHEKLFF
TRBV6-6	-	-	TRBJ1-1	TGTGCCAGCAGGCCTCCGGGACACCCGAACACTGAAGCTTTCTTT	CASRPPGHPNTEAFF
TRBV29-1	-	-	TRBJ1-2	TGCAGCGTTGGAGTGGGCGAATTCTATGGCTACACCTTC	CSVGVGEFYGYTF
TRBV27	few	TRBD2	TRBJ2-7	TGTGCCAGCAGTCCTAGCGGAGGGCGGTCCTACGAGCAGTACTTC	CASSPSGGRSYEQYF
TRBV29-1	-	-	TRBJ1-1	TGCAGCGTTGTCCGGCGGACCGATTTTTTTCATGAAGCTTTCTTT	CSVVRRTDFFHEAFF
TRBV10-3	-	TRBD2	TRBJ2-1	TGTGCCATCAGTGAGTCTGGCGGGGGAGCCAATGAGCAGTTCTTC	CAISESGGGANEQFF
TRBV7-9	-	TRBD1	TRBJ1-5	TGTGCCAGCAGCTCCGACAGGGTCAGGGAGCCCCAGCATTTT	CASSSDRVREPQHF
TRBV7-2	-	TRBD2	TRBJ2-1	TGTGCCAGCAGCTTTGTGTCTGGGACTAGCGTCAATGAGCAGTTCTTC	CASSFVSGTSVNEQFF
TRBV7-2	-	-	TRBJ2-1	TGTGCCAGCAGACTGAGGTTGCCCTCCTACAATGAGCAGTTCTTC	CASRLRLPSYNEQFF
TRBV9	-	TRBD1	TRBJ2-7	TGTGCCAGCAGCATTGGACAGGGGGGCTTTGAGCAGTACTTC	CASSIGQGGFEQYF
TRBV10-3	-	-	TRBJ1-5	TGTGCCATTAGGAGGCCAGGGGACAATCAGCCCCAGCATTTT	CAIRRPGDNQPQHF
TRBV2	-	-	TRBJ2-3	TGTGCCAGCAGTATTGACAGAGGGAACACAGATACGCAGTATTTT	CASSIDRGNTDTQYF
TRBV30	-	-	TRBJ1-2	TGTGCCCGACAGGAGCCGCCCTATGGCTACACCTTC	CARQEPPYGYTF
TRBV13	-	-	TRBJ1-1	TGTGCCAGCAGCCTCCCGGGGGAAGGGAACACTGAAGCTTTCTTT	CASSLPGEGNTEAFF
TRBV30	few	-	TRBJ1-1	TGTGCCTGGAGTCCCGCCCCTCCCAGTAGTATAGCTTTCTTT	CAWSPAPPSSIAFF
TRBV11-2	-	-	TRBJ1-2	TGTGCCAGCAGCTCAGGGACGCCCTATGGCTACACCTTC	CASSSGTPYGYTF